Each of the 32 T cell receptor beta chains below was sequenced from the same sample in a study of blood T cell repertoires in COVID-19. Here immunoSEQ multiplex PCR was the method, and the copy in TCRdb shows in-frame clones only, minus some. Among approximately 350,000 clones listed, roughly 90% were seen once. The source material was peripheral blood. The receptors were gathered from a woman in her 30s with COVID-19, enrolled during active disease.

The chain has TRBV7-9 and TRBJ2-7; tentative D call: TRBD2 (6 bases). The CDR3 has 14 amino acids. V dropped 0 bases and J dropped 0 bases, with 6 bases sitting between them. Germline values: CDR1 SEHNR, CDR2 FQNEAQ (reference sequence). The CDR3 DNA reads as TGTGCCAGCAGCTTAGCGGGGGGCTCCTACGAGCAGTACTTC. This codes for CASSLAGGSYEQYF.

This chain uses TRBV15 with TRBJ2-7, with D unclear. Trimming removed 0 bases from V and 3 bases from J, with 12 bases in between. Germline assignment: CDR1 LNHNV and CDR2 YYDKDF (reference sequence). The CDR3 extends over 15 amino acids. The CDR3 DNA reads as TGTGCCACCAGCAGAGATCTACGCAGCGACTACGAGCAGTACTTC. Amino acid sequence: CATSRDLRSDYEQYF.

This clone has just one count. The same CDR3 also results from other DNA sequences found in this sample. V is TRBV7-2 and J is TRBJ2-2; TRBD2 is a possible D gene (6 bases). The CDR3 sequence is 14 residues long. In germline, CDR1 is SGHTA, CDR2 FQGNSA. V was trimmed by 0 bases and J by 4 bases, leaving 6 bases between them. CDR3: CASSLAGGTGELFF. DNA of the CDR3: TGTGCCAGCAGCTTAGCGGGGGGCACCGGGGAGCTGTTTTTT.

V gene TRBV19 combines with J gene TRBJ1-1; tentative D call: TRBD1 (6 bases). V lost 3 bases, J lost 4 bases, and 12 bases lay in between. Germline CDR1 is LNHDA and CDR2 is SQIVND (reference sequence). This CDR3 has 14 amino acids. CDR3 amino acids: CASSMGARATEAFF. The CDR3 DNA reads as TGTGCCAGTAGTATGGGGGCGCGGGCCACTGAAGCTTTCTTT.

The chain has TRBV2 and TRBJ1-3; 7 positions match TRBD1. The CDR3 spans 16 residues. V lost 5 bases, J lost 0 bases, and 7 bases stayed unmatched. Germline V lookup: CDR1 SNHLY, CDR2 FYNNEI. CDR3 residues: CASSPTDRSSGNTIYF. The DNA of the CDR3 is TGTGCCAGCAGTCCAACGGACAGGAGCTCTGGAAACACCATATATTTT.

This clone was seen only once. CDR3: CASSITSGYNEQFF. In DNA form, the CDR3 reads TGTGCCAGTAGTATTACTAGCGGTTACAATGAGCAGTTCTTC. V usage is TRBV19 and J usage is TRBJ2-1; TRBD2 agrees at 8 bases. The CDR3 has 14 amino acids. Trimming removed 3 bases from V and 4 bases from J; junction bases left unmatched: 2. CDR1 is LNHDA and CDR2 is SQIVND in the germline V gene (reference sequence).

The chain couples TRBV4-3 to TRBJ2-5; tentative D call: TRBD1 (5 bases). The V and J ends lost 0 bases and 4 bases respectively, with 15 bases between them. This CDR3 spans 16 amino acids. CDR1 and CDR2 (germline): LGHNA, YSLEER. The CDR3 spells CASSQEPQGGGETQYF. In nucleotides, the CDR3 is TGCGCCAGCAGCCAAGAGCCCCAGGGTGGCGGAGAGACCCAGTACTTC.

Here the CDR3 DNA reads TGTGCCAGCAGCTTCATCGGGACAGGGGGCGTCGGCTACACCTTC. As protein: CASSFIGTGGVGYTF. The chain links TRBV5-4 to TRBJ1-2; 12 nucleotides align to TRBD1. With V trimmed by 2 bases and J by 8 bases, 7 bases remained unmatched. Germline V gives CDR1 SGHNT, CDR2 YYREEE (reference sequence). This CDR3 is 15 amino acids long.

The CDR3 sequence: CATSDSGEYNEKLFF. The CDR3 DNA reads TGTGCCACCAGTGATTCAGGGGAGTATAATGAAAAACTGTTTTTT. The chain is built from TRBV24-1 and TRBJ1-4; perhaps TRBD1 as D (6 bases). V lost 2 bases to trimming and J lost 4 bases, with 10 bases between them. Germline V gene sequence: CDR1 KGHDR, CDR2 SFDVKD. The CDR3 is 15 amino acids.

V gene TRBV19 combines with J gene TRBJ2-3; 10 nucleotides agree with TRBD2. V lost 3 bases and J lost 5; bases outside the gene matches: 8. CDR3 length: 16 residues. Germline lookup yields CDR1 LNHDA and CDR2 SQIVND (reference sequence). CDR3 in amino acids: CASSILSGGGRDTQYF. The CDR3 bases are TGTGCCAGTAGTATCTTGAGCGGGGGGGGTCGAGATACGCAGTATTTT.

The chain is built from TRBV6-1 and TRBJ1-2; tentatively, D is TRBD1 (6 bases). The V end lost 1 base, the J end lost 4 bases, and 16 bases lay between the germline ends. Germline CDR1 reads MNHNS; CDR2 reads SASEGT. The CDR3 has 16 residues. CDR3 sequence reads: CASSEDSGVTLYGYTF. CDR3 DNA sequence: TGTGCCAGCAGTGAAGACTCAGGGGTAACGCTCTATGGCTACACCTTC.

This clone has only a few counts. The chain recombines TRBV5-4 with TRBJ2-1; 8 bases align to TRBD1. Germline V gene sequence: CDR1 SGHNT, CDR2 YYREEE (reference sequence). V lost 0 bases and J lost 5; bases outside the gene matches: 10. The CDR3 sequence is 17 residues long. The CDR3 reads CASSLGMGQAIDNEQFF. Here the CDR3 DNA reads TGTGCCAGCAGCTTGGGGATGGGACAGGCCATCGACAATGAGCAGTTCTTC.

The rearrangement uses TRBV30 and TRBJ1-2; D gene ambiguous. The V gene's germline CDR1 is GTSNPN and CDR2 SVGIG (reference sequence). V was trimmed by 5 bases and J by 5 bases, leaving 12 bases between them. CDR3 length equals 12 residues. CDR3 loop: CAWLRSGYGYTF. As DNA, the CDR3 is TGTGCCTGGTTGAGATCGGGGTATGGCTACACCTTC.

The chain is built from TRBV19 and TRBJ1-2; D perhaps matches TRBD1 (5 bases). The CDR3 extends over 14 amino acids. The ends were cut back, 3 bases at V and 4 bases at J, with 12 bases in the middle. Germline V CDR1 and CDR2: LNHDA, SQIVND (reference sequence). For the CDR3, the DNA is TGTGCCAGTAGTATCGGACACAGAGGCTATGGCTACACCTTC. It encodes CASSIGHRGYGYTF.

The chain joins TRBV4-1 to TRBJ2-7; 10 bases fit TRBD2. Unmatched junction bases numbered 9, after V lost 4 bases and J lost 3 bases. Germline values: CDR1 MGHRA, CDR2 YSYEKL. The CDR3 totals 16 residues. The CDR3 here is CASSLTLAGVGYEQYV. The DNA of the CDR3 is TGCGCCAGCAGCCTAACCCTAGCGGGAGTCGGCTACGAGCAGTACGTC.

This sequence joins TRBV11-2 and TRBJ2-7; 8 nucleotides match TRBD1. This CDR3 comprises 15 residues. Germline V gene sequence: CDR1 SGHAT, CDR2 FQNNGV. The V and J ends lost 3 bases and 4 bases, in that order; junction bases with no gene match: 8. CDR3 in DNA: TGTGCCAGCAGCTTTACTTCCACAGGGGGTTACGAGCAGTACTTC. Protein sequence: CASSFTSTGGYEQYF.

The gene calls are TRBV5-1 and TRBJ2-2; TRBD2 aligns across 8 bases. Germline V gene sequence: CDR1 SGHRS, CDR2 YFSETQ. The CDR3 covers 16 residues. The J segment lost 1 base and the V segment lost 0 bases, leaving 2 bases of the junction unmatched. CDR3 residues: CASSLEAGGNTGELFF. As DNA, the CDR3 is TGCGCCAGCAGCTTGGAGGCGGGGGGGAACACCGGGGAGCTGTTTTTT.

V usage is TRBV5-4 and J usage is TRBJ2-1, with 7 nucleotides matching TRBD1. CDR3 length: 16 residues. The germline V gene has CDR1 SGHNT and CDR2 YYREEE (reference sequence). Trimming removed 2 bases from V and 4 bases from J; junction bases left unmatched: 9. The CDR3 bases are TGTGCCAGCAGCTTACGAGGGGCAGGGGGATACAATGAGCAGTTCTTC. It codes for CASSLRGAGGYNEQFF. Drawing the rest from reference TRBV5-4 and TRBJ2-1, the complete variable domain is ETGVTQSPTHLIKTRGQQVTLRCSSQSGHNTVSWYQQALGQGPQFIFQYYREEENGRGNFPPRFSGLQFPNYSSELNVNALELDDSALYLCASSLRGAGGYNEQFFGPGTRLTVL.

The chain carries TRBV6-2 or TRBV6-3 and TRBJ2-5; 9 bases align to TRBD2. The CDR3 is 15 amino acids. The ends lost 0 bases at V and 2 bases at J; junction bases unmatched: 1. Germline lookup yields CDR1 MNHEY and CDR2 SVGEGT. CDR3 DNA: TGTGCCAGCAGTTACTCTAGCGGGGGTCAAGAGACCCAGTACTTC. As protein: CASSYSSGGQETQYF.

CDR3 amino acids: CASRSGAGANVLTF. As DNA, the CDR3 is TGTGCCAGCAGGAGCGGGGCTGGGGCCAACGTCCTGACTTTC. The rearrangement links TRBV6-5 to TRBJ2-6; 7 positions agree with TRBD2. J lost 2 bases, V lost 6 bases, and 1 base had no gene match. Germline V lookup: CDR1 MNHEY, CDR2 SVGAGI. The CDR3 runs to 14 residues.

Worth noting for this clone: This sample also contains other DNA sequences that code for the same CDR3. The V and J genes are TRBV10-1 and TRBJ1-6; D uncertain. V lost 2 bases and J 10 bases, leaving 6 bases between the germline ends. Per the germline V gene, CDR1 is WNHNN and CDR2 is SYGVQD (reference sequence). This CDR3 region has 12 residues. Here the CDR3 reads CASSENGSPLHF. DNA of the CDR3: TGCGCCAGCAGTGAGAACGGGTCACCCCTCCACTTT.

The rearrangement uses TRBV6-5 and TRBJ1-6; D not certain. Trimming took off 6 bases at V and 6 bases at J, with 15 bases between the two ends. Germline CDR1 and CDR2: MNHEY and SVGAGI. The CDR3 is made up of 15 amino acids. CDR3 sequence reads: CASSNTPRGNSPLHF. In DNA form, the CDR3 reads TGTGCCAGCAGCAACACCCCCCGGGGTAATTCACCCCTCCACTTT.

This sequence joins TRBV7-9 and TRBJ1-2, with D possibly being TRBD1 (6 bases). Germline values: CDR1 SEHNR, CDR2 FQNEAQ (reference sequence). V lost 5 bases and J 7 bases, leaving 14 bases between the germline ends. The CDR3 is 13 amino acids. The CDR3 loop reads CASSPVGGAGYTF. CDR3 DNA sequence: TGTGCCAGCAGCCCCGTCGGGGGGGCTGGCTACACCTTC.

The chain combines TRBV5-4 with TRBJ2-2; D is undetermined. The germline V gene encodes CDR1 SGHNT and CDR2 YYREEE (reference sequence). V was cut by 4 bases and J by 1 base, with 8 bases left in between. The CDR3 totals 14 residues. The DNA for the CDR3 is TGTGCCAGCAGCCCAACTCGGAACACCGGGGAGCTGTTTTTT. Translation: CASSPTRNTGELFF.

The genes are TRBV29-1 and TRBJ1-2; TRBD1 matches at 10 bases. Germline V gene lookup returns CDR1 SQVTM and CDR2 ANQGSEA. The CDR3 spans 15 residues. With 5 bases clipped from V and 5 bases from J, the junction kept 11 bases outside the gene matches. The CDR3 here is CSVWDRGSGGYGYTF. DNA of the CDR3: TGCAGCGTTTGGGACAGGGGAAGTGGGGGGTATGGCTACACCTTC.

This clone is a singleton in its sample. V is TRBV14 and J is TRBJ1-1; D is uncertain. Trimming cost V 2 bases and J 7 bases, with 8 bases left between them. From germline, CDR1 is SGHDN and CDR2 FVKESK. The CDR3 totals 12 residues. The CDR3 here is CASSQTRSEAFF. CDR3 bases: TGTGCCAGCAGCCAAACAAGAAGTGAAGCTTTCTTT.

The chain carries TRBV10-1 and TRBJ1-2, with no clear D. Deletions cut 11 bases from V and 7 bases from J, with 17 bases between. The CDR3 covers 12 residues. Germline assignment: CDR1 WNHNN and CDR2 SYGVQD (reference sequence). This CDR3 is CALPLAIVGYTF. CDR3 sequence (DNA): TGCGCCCTTCCGCTGGCCATTGTTGGCTACACCTTC.

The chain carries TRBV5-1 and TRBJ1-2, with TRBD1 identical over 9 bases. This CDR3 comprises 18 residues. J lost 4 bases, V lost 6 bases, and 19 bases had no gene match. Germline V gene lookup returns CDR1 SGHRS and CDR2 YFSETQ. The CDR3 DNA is TGCGCCAGCACCCATATTCCGGGACAGGGACAACATGGCTATGGCTACACCTTC. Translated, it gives CASTHIPGQGQHGYGYTF.

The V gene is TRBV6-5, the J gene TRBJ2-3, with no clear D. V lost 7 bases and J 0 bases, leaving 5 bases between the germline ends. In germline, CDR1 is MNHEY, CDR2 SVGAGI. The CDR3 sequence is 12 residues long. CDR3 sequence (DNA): TGTGCCAGCACTGCGAGCACAGATACGCAGTATTTT. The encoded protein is CASTASTDTQYF.

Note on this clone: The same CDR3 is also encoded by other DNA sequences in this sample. This CDR3 reads CASSVAGANYGYTF. For the CDR3, the DNA is TGTGCCAGCAGCGTAGCAGGGGCTAACTATGGCTACACCTTC. The chain employs TRBV9 and TRBJ1-2, with D possibly being TRBD1 (6 bases). V lost 0 bases and J 0 bases, leaving 6 bases between the germline ends. CDR3 length equals 14 residues. Germline V CDR1 and CDR2: SGDLS, YYNGEE.

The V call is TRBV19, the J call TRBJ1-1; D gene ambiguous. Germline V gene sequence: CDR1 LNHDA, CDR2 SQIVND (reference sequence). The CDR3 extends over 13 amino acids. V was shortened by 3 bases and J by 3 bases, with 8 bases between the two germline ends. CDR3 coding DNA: TGTGCCAGTAGTATCTACCTTCACACTGAAGCTTTCTTT. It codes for CASSIYLHTEAFF.

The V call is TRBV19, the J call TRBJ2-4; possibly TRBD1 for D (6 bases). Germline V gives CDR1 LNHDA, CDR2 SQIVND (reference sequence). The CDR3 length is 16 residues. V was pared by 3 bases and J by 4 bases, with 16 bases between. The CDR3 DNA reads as TGTGCCAGTAGTATTACCCCGGGCAGGGGTAAAAACATTCAGTACTTC. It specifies CASSITPGRGKNIQYF.